A single T cell receptor (beta chain) is shown here with its context. This sample stems from a study of CD8+ T cells in alopecia areata. The sample's treatment: oral pan-JAK inhibitor, 5-10 mg twice daily. TCR sequencing used cDNA made by reverse transcription of extracted RNA. Repertoires were generated with immunoSEQ multiplex PCR, while TCRdb's copy carries only in-frame clones and drops some. This table holds roughly 200,000 clones, 40% to 55% found once. Germline lookup yields CDR1 MNHNS and CDR2 SASEGT. The CDR3 has 14 amino acids. Trimming left V 5 bases short and J 0 bases short, with 8 bases between.

The chain combines TRBV6-1 with TRBJ2-4; unclear D gene. The source of this sequence is a human donor with alopecia areata. Sequences were derived from CD4+ T cells sorted from blood, sampled at approximately week 37, from a patient treated with tofacitinib. The CDR3 is CASSSTVAKNIQYF. CDR3 sequence (DNA): TGTGCCAGCAGTTCGACCGTAGCCAAAAACATTCAGTACTTC.